This T cell receptor (beta chain) was identified during a study of blood T cell repertoires in COVID-19. Study information: Samples of COVID-19 (acute and convalescent) were obtained from the United States, Italy and Spain. Sources were T cells, B-cell-depleted T cells, or PBMCs; the material itself was cDNA or gDNA.

A case of COVID-19 had been met by exposed participants within 2 weeks before study entry. Produced via immunoSEQ multiplex PCR; TCRdb's table is partial and in-frame only. The table records about 320,000 clones, more than 85% of them present only once. This CDR3 is 16 amino acids long. The V gene's germline CDR1 is PRHDT and CDR2 FYEKMQ (reference sequence). Deletions cut 2 bases from V and 3 bases from J, with 11 bases between. Sequencing input: PBMCs or T cells enriched from blood (not recorded which). The TCR was taken from a woman aged 30 to 39 who had been exposed to COVID-19. This chain connects TRBV13 to TRBJ1-6; D remains unclear. Here the CDR3 DNA reads TGTGCCAGCAGCTTACGTCGAGGGATCTATAATTCACCCCTCCACTTT. Protein: CASSLRRGIYNSPLHF.